This T cell receptor (beta chain) was captured in a study of cytomegalovirus exposure and HLA in healthy donors. Background on the study: From about 180 million T cells, an earlier analysis saw approximately 110 million unique TCR beta sequences.

Trimming left V 4 bases short and J 7 bases short, with 15 bases between. The CDR3 sequence is 14 residues long. The germline V gene encodes CDR1 SGHNT and CDR2 YYREEE (reference sequence). PCR primers comprised 60 Vbeta and 13 Jbeta primers. Sequencing used immunoSEQ multiplex PCR; TCRdb keeps in-frame clones, though not all of them. The sample lists about 250,000 clones, roughly 84% seen once, with about 0.25% in the top ten. Sequencing was done on a sample of PBMCs. The chain joins TRBV5-4 to TRBJ1-5; D possibly corresponds to TRBD1 (5 bases). This receptor was identified in a girl aged 2 to 10 in good health and CMV-seronegative. In nucleotides, the CDR3 is TGTGCCAGCAGCGTTGGGGGGTTAGGGCAGCCCCAGCATTTT. Its protein product is CASSVGGLGQPQHF.